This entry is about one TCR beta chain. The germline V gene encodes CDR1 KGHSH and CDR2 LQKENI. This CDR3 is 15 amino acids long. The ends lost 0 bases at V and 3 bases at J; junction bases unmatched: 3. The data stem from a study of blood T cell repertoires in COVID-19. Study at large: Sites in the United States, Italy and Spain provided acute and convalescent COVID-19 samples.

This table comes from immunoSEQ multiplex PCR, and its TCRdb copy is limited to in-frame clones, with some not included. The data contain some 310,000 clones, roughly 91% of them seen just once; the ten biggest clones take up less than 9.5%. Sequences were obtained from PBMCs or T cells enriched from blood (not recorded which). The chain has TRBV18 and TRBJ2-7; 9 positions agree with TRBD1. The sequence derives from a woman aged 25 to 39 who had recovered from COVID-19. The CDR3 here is CASSPPGQGRYEQYF. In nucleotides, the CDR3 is TGTGCCAGCTCACCACCGGGACAGGGACGCTACGAGCAGTACTTC.